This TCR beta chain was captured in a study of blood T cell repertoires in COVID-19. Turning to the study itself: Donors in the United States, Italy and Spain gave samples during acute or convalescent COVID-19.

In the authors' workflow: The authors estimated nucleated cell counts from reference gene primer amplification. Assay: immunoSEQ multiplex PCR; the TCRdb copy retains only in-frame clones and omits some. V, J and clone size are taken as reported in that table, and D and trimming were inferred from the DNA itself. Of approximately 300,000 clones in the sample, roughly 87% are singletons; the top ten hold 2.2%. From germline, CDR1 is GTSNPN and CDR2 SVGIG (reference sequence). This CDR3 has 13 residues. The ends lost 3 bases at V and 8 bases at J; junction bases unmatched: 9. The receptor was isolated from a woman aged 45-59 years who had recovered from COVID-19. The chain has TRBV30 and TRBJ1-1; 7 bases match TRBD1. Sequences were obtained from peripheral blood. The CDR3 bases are TGTGCCTGGAGAGGGGTAGGGGGCCCCGAAGCTTTCTTT. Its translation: CAWRGVGGPEAFF.